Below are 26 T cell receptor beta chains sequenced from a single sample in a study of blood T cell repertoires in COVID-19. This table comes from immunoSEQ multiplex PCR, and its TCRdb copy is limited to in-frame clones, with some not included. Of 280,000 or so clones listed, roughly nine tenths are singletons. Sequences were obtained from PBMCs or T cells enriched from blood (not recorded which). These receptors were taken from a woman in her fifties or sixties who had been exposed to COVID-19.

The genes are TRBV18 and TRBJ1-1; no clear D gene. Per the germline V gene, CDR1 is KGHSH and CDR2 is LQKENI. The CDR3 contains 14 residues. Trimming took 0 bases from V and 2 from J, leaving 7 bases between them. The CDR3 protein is CASSPPLRNTEAFF. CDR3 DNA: TGTGCCAGCTCACCACCTCTGAGAAACACTGAAGCTTTCTTT.

Written as DNA, the CDR3 is TGTGCCAGCAGCCAAACCAGCGGGGGAGACTACGAGCAGTACTTC. Translation gives CASSQTSGGDYEQYF. The V and J genes are TRBV3-1 (or the pseudogene TRBV3-2) and TRBJ2-7, with TRBD2 identical over 8 bases. With 2 bases clipped from V and 3 bases from J, the junction kept 6 bases outside the gene matches. Germline V lookup: CDR1 LGHDT, CDR2 YNNKEL (reference sequence). The CDR3 spans 15 residues.

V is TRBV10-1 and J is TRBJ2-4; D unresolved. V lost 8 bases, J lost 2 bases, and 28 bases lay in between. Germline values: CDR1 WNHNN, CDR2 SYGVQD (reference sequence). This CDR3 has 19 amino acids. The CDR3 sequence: CASVMFLPGSYWTKNIQYF. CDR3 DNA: TGCGCCAGCGTAATGTTTCTTCCGGGTAGCTATTGGACCAAAAACATTCAGTACTTC.

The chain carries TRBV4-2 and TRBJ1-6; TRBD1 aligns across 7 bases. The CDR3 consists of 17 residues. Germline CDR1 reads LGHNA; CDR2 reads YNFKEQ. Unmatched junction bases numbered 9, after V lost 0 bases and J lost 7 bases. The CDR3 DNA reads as TGTGCCAGCAGCCAAGATCCGCCTGACAGGGCAAATTCACCCCTCCACTTT. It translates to CASSQDPPDRANSPLHF.

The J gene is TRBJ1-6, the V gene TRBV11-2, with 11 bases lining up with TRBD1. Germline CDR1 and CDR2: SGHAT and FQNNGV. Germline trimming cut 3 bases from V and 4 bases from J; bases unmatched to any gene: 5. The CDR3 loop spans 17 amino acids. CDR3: CASSLRDRGTYNSPLHF. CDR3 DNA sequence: TGTGCCAGCAGCTTGCGGGACAGGGGGACATATAATTCACCCCTCCACTTT.

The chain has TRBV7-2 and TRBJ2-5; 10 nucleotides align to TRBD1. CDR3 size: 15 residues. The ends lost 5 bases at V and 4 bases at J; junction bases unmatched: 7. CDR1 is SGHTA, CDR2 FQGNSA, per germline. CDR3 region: CASSIRQGAGETQYF. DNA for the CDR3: TGTGCCAGCAGCATCCGACAGGGGGCAGGAGAGACCCAGTACTTC. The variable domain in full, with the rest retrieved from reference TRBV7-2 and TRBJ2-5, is GAGVSQSPSNKVTEKGKDVELRCDPISGHTALYWYRQSLGQGLEFLIYFQGNSAPDKSGLPSDRFSAERTGGSVSTLTIQRTQQEDSAVYLCASSIRQGAGETQYFGPGTRLLVL.

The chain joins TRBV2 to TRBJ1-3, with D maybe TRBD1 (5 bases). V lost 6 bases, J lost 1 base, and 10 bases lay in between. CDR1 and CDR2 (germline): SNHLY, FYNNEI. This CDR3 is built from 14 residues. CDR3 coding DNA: TGTGCCAGCAGGCTTGACAGTTCTGGAAACACCATATATTTT. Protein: CASRLDSSGNTIYF.

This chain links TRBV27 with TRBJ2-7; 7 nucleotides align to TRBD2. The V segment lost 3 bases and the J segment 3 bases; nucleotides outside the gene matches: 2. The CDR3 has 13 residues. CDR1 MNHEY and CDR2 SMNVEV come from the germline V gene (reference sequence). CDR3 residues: CASSLREGYEQYF. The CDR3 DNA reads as TGTGCCAGCAGTTTGAGGGAGGGCTACGAGCAGTACTTC.

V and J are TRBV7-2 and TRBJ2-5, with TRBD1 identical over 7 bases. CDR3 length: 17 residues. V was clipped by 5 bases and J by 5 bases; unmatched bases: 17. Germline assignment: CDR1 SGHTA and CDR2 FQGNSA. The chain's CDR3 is CASSPTPGQLSAETQYF. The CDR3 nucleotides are TGTGCCAGCAGCCCCACCCCGGGACAGCTCTCGGCGGAGACCCAGTACTTC.

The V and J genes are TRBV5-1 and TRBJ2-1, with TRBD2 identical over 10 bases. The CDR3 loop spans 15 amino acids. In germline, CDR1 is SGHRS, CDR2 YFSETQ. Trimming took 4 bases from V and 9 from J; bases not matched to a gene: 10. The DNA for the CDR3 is TGCGCCAGCAGCCCTCCAGCGGGGGGGTCTGGTGAGCAGTTCTTC. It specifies CASSPPAGGSGEQFF.

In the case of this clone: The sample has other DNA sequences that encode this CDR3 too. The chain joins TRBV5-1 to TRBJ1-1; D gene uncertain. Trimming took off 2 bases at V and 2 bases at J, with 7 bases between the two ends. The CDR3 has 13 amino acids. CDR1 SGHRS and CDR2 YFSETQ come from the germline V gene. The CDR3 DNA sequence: TGCGCCAGCAGCTTACCGGGTAACACTGAAGCTTTCTTT. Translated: CASSLPGNTEAFF.

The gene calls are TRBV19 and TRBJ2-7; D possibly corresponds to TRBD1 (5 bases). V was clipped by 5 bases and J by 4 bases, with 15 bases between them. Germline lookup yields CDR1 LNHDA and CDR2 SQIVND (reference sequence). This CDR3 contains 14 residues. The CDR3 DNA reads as TGTGCCAGTAGTCGCCCGGACAATAAATACGAGCAGTACTTC. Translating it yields CASSRPDNKYEQYF.

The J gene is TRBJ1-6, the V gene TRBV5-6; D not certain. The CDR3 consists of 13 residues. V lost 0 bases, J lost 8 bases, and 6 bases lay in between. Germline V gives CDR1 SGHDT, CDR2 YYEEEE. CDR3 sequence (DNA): TGTGCCAGCAGCTTGGTGGGAGATTCACCCCTCCACTTT. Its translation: CASSLVGDSPLHF.

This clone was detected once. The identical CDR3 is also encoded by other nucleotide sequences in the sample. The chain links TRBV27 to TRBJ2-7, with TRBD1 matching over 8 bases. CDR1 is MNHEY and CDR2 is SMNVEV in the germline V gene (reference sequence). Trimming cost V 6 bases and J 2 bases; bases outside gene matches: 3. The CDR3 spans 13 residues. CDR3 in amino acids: CASSQGATYEQYF. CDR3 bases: TGTGCCAGCAGCCAGGGGGCAACCTACGAGCAGTACTTC.

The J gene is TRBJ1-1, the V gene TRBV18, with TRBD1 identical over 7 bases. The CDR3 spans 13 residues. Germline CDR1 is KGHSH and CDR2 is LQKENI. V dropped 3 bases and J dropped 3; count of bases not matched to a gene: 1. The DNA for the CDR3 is TGTGCCAGCTCACCTACAGGGGACACTGAAGCTTTCTTT. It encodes CASSPTGDTEAFF.

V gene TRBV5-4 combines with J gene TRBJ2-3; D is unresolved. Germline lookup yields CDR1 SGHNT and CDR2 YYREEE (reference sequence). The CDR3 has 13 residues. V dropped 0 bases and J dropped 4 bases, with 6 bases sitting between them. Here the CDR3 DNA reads TGTGCCAGCAGCTTGGCCGGAGCAGATACGCAGTATTTT. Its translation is CASSLAGADTQYF.

CDR3 in DNA: TGTGCCAGCAGTTCGGCGGGACCCGGGAGCTATGGCTACACCTTC. It translates to CASSSAGPGSYGYTF. The rearrangement links TRBV28 to TRBJ1-2, with D perhaps TRBD1 (5 bases). The CDR3 is 15 residues long. Germline V CDR1 and CDR2: MDHEN, SYDVKM. V dropped 4 bases and J dropped 4 bases, with 16 bases sitting between them.

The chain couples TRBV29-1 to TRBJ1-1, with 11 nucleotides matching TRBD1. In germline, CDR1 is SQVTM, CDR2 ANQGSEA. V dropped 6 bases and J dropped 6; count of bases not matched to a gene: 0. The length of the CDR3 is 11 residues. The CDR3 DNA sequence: TGCAGCGTGGGACAGGGGGCTGAAGCTTTCTTT. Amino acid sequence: CSVGQGAEAFF.

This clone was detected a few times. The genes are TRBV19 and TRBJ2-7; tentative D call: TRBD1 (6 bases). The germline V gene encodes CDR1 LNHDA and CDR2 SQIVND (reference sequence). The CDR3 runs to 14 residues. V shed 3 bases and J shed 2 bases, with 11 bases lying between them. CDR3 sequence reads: CASSIQGQPYEQYF. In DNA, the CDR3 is TGTGCCAGTAGTATTCAAGGACAGCCCTACGAGCAGTACTTC. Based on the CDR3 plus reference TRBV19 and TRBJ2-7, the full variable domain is DGGITQSPKYLFRKEGQNVTLSCEQNLNHDAMYWYRQDPGQGLRLIYYSQIVNDFQKGDIAEGYSVSREKKESFPLTVTSAQKNPTAFYLCASSIQGQPYEQYFGPGTRLTVT.

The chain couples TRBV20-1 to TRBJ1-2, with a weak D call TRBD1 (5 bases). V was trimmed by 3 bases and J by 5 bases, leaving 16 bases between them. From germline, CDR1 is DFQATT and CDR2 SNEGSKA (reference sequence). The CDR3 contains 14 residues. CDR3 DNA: TGCAGTGCTAGTTGGGACTCCCTTGGGTATGGCTACACCTTC. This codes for CSASWDSLGYGYTF.

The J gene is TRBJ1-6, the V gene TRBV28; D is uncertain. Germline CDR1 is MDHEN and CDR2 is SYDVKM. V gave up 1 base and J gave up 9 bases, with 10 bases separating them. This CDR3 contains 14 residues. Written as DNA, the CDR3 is TGTGCCAGCAGTTTATATCCAGACACTTCACCCCTCCACTTT. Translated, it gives CASSLYPDTSPLHF. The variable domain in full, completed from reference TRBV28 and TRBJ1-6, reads DVKVTQSSRYLVKRTGEKVFLECVQDMDHENMFWYRQDPGLGLRLIYFSYDVKMKEKGDIPEGYSVSREKKERFSLILESASTNQTSMYLCASSLYPDTSPLHFGNGTRLTVT.

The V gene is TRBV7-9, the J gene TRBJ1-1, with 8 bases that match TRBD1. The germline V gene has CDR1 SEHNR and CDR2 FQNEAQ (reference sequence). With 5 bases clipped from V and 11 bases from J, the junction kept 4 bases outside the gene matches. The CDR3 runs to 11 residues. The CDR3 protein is CASSPDRDAFF. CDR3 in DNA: TGTGCCAGCAGCCCGGACAGGGACGCTTTCTTT.

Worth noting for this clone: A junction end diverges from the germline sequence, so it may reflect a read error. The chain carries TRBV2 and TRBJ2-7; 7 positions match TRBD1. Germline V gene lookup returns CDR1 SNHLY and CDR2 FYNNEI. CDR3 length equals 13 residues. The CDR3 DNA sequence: TGTGCCAGCGGTGACAGGGTCCAGGACGAGCAGTACTTC. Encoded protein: CASGDRVQDEQYF.

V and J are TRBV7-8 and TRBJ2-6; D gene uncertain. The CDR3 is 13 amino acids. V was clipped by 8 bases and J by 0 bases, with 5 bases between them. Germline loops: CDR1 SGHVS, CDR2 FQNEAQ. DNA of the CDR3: TGTGCCAGCCTTTTCTCTGGGGCCAACGTCCTGACTTTC. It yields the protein CASLFSGANVLTF. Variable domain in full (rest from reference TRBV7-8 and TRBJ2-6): GAGVSQSPRYKVAKRGQDVALRCDPISGHVSLFWYQQALGQGPEFLTYFQNEAQLDKSGLPSDRFFAERPEGSVSTLKIQRTQQEDSAVYLCASLFSGANVLTFGAGSRLTVL.

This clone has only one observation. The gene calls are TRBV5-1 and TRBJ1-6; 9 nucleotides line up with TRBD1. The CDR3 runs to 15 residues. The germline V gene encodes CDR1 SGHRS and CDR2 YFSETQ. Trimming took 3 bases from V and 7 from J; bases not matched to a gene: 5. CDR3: CASSSETGGNSPLHF. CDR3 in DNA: TGCGCCAGCAGCTCAGAGACAGGGGGGAATTCACCCCTCCACTTT.

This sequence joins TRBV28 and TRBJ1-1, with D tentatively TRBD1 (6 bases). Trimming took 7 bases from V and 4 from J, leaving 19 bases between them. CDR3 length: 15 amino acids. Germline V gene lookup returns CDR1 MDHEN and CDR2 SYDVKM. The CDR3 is CASTSAAGAGTEAFF. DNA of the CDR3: TGTGCCAGCACTTCGGCCGCGGGGGCGGGCACTGAAGCTTTCTTT.